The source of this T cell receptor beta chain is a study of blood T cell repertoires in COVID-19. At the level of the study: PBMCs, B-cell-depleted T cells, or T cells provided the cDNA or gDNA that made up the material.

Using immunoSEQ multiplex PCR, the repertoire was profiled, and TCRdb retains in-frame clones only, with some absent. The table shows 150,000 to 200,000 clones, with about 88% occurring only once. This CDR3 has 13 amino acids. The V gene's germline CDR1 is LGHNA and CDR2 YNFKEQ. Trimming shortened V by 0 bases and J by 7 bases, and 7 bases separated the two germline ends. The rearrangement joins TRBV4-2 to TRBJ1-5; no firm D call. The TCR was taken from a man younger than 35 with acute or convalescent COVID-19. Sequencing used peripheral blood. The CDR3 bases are TGTGCCAGCAGCCAAGAAGCATCGCAGCCCCAGCATTTT. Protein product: CASSQEASQPQHF.